Each of the 32 T cell receptor beta chains below was sequenced from the same sample in a study of preoperative IRX-2 immunotherapy in early breast cancer. Noted treatment: preoperative locoregional IRX-2 cytokine immunotherapy. Some clones are missing from TCRdb's copy, which holds only in-frame ones; the method was immunoSEQ multiplex PCR. The sample lists 30,000 or so clones, 80% to 85% seen once, with around 2.3% in the top ten. Material: lymph node tissue, obtained from a patient treated with IRX-2 immunotherapy. Source of these receptors: a human donor with breast cancer.

This rearrangement joins TRBV30 to TRBJ2-7, with D possibly being TRBD1 (6 bases). The CDR3 totals 13 residues. Germline-derived CDR1 and CDR2 are GTSNPN and SVGIG (reference sequence). Trimming took 4 bases from V and 3 from J, leaving 13 bases between them. The CDR3 DNA sequence: TGTGCCTGGAAACCCGGGACATACTACGAGCAGTACTTC. Translating it yields CAWKPGTYYEQYF.

This sequence joins TRBV19 and TRBJ2-2, with 11 bases aligning to TRBD2. V shed 7 bases, J shed 6 bases, and the junction held 10 bases outside the gene matches. The germline CDR1 and CDR2 sequences are LNHDA and SQIVND (reference sequence). CDR3 size: 16 residues. CDR3 sequence: CASIPAVAGGPGELFF. DNA of the CDR3: TGTGCCAGTATCCCCGCGGTAGCGGGAGGGCCCGGGGAGCTGTTTTTT.

The chain recombines TRBV30 with TRBJ2-3; possible D gene TRBD2, 5 bases. Germline CDR1 and CDR2: GTSNPN and SVGIG (reference sequence). The CDR3 consists of 14 residues. Trimming stripped 3 bases from V and 1 base from J, with 11 bases between. As DNA, the CDR3 is TGTGCCTGGAGGTTTAAGGGAGGCACAGATACGCAGTATTTT. Its translation: CAWRFKGGTDTQYF.

The V call is TRBV5-1, the J call TRBJ2-1; 15 bases are a match to TRBD2. Germline V gene data show CDR1 as SGHRS and CDR2 as YFSETQ. CDR3 length: 14 residues. V was clipped by 5 bases and J by 11 bases; unmatched bases: 5. The CDR3 DNA reads TGCGCCAGCAGTGATGGACTAGCGGGAGGGAAGCAGTTCTTC. Amino acid sequence: CASSDGLAGGKQFF.

This rearrangement joins TRBV28 to TRBJ1-2; D possibly corresponds to TRBD1 (5 bases). Germline V gene sequence: CDR1 MDHEN, CDR2 SYDVKM. The CDR3 totals 17 residues. Trimming removed 5 bases at V and 4 bases at J, with 23 bases between. The CDR3 region is CASSLPGTAARSYGYTF. CDR3 DNA: TGTGCCAGCAGTCTCCCCGGGACCGCAGCGAGGAGCTATGGCTACACCTTC.

The chain has TRBV19 and TRBJ2-7; the match to TRBD2 covers 8 bases. Looked up from germline, CDR1 is LNHDA and CDR2 is SQIVND (reference sequence). The CDR3 sequence is 14 residues long. Trimming cost V 4 bases and J 4 bases; bases outside gene matches: 6. The CDR3 DNA sequence: TGTGCCAGTAGTAGCGGCGGGGGGACATACGAGCAGTACTTC. This codes for CASSSGGGTYEQYF. Drawing the rest from reference TRBV19 and TRBJ2-7, the complete variable domain is DGGITQSPKYLFRKEGQNVTLSCEQNLNHDAMYWYRQDPGQGLRLIYYSQIVNDFQKGDIAEGYSVSREKKESFPLTVTSAQKNPTAFYLCASSSGGGTYEQYFGPGTRLTVT.

This clone came up a few times. This chain uses TRBV19 with TRBJ2-7; D may correspond to TRBD1 or TRBD2 (5 bases each). The length of the CDR3 is 14 residues. V dropped 3 bases and J dropped 0 bases, with 9 bases sitting between them. Per germline, CDR1 LNHDA and CDR2 SQIVND (reference sequence). CDR3 residues: CASSMQGRSYEQYF. As DNA, the CDR3 is TGTGCCAGTAGTATGCAGGGACGCTCCTACGAGCAGTACTTC.

CDR3 in DNA: TGTGCCAGCTCCCTTCTCAGGATTGGAAGGCCAGATACGCAGTATTTT. It specifies CASSLLRIGRPDTQYF. The chain carries TRBV18 and TRBJ2-3; D is ambiguous. This CDR3 has 16 residues. The V end was cut by 6 bases, the J end by 4 bases, with 20 bases between. Germline-derived CDR1 and CDR2 are KGHSH and LQKENI. Using reference TRBV18 and TRBJ2-3 for the parts outside the CDR3, the full variable domain is NAGVMQNPRHLVRRRGQEARLRCSPMKGHSHVYWYRQLPEEGLKFMVYLQKENIIDESGMPKERFSAEFPKEGPSILRIQQVVRGDSAAYFCASSLLRIGRPDTQYFGPGTRLTVL.

The chain joins TRBV22-1 to TRBJ2-1; TRBD2, as called in the table, went unchecked against the DNA. TRBV22-1 is an annotated pseudogene. This CDR3 has 14 amino acids. CDR3 DNA: TGTGCCAGCAGACTCAGATCGGTCTACAATGAGCAGTTCTTC. As protein: CASRLRSVYNEQFF.

This rearrangement joins TRBV4-1 to TRBJ1-1, with 9 positions matching TRBD1. Germline values: CDR1 MGHRA, CDR2 YSYEKL. V was pared by 0 bases and J by 6 bases, with 2 bases of the junction left unmatched. The length of the CDR3 is 14 residues. CDR3 residues: CASSQEGDRAEAFF. The CDR3 DNA follows: TGCGCCAGCAGCCAAGAGGGGGACAGGGCTGAAGCTTTCTTT.

The chain links TRBV29-1 to TRBJ1-1; D perhaps matches TRBD1 (5 bases). V lost 4 bases to trimming and J lost 1 base, with 13 bases between them. This CDR3 comprises 14 residues. Germline assignment: CDR1 SQVTM and CDR2 ANQGSEA. The CDR3 region is CSVARQGANTEAFF. The CDR3 region has the DNA TGCAGCGTTGCCCGGCAGGGCGCGAACACTGAAGCTTTCTTT.

V and J are TRBV10-2 and TRBJ2-2; unclear D gene. Germline CDR1 is WSHSY and CDR2 is SAAADI. Trimming pared 5 bases from V and 1 base from J, leaving 11 bases between. CDR3 length: 15 residues. The CDR3 nucleotides are TGCGCCAGCAGTTTAATTCGGTTGAACACCGGGGAGCTGTTTTTT. Translated, it gives CASSLIRLNTGELFF.

The chain uses TRBV27 and TRBJ2-5, with D perhaps TRBD2 (6 bases). Germline V gives CDR1 MNHEY, CDR2 SMNVEV (reference sequence). This CDR3 contains 14 residues. Trimming removed 4 bases from V and 5 bases from J, with 14 bases in between. The CDR3 here is CASSSSGGRETQYF. The CDR3 region has the DNA TGTGCCAGCAGTTCCTCCGGAGGGAGGGAGACCCAGTACTTC.

The rearrangement links TRBV11-3 to TRBJ2-4, with D hard to call. Trimming cost V 5 bases and J 7 bases, with 15 bases left between them. This CDR3 comprises 14 residues. The germline V gene has CDR1 SGHNT and CDR2 YENEEA. In DNA, the CDR3 is TGTGCCAGCAGCCAAGTCGGCGGCGAGAACATTCAGTACTTC. Protein: CASSQVGGENIQYF.

Only a few counts were recorded for this clone. The genes are TRBV6-8 and TRBJ2-7; D is perhaps TRBD1 (5 bases). CDR1 is MNHGY and CDR2 is SAAAGT in the germline V gene. Trimming left V 6 bases short and J 1 base short, with 16 bases between. The CDR3 is made up of 15 amino acids. In DNA, the CDR3 is TGTGCCAGCAGCCTTATGGGGCAGCCTTCCTACGAGCAGTACTTC. Protein product: CASSLMGQPSYEQYF.

This chain uses TRBV30 with TRBJ2-1; 15 nucleotides line up with TRBD2. Per the germline V gene, CDR1 is GTSNPN and CDR2 is SVGIG (reference sequence). V gave up 3 bases and J gave up 0 bases; unmatched junction bases: 6. The CDR3 covers 18 residues. CDR3 in DNA: TGTGCCTGGAGCGCGGGACTAGCGGGAGGTAGCTCCTACAATGAGCAGTTCTTC. Its translation: CAWSAGLAGGSSYNEQFF. Supplemented by reference TRBV30 and TRBJ2-1, the full variable domain reads SQTIHQWPATLVQPVGSPLSLECTVEGTSNPNLYWYRQAAGRGLQLLFYSVGIGQISSEVPQNLSASRPQDRQFILSSKKLLLSDSGFYLCAWSAGLAGGSSYNEQFFGPGTRLTVL.

The rearrangement uses TRBV6-8 and TRBJ2-1; unclear D gene. The CDR3 length is 15 residues. Germline values: CDR1 MNHGY, CDR2 SAAAGT. The ends were cut back, 6 bases at V and 1 base at J, with 13 bases in the middle. In nucleotides, the CDR3 is TGTGCCAGCAGCGACGGTTCCGGTTCCTACAATGAGCAGTTCTTC. This codes for CASSDGSGSYNEQFF.

This clone has only a few counts. The CDR3 region has the DNA TGTGCCAGCAGCTTAGGGGCAACCCGTGAGTTCGGAAACACCATATATTTT. It codes for CASSLGATREFGNTIYF. This sequence joins TRBV7-6 and TRBJ1-3; D uncertain. The CDR3 runs to 17 residues. Germline values: CDR1 SGHVS, CDR2 FNYEAQ. Trimming pared 1 base from V and 4 bases from J, leaving 17 bases between.

This clone showed up just a few times. The chain recombines TRBV19 with TRBJ1-1; tentative D call: TRBD1 (6 bases). Germline V gene data show CDR1 as LNHDA and CDR2 as SQIVND (reference sequence). V lost 6 bases, J lost 1 base, and 15 bases lay in between. The CDR3 has 15 residues. The CDR3: CASSRWGAANTEAFF. In nucleotides, the CDR3 is TGTGCCAGTAGCCGTTGGGGGGCAGCGAACACTGAAGCTTTCTTT.

The genes are TRBV19 and TRBJ2-6; a weak D match, TRBD1 (6 bases). There are 17 residues in the CDR3. V was clipped by 3 bases and J by 2 bases, with 14 bases between them. Per germline, CDR1 LNHDA and CDR2 SQIVND (reference sequence). Written as DNA, the CDR3 is TGTGCCAGTAGTATTAGGACAGCTAACGCTGGGGCCAACGTCCTGACTTTC. Its protein is CASSIRTANAGANVLTF.

The CDR3 bases are TGTGCCAGCAGCTTTCTACTGGCGGGAGGCGATGAGCAGTTCTTC. The encoded protein is CASSFLLAGGDEQFF. This sequence joins TRBV7-7 and TRBJ2-1; 8 bases fit TRBD2. J gave up 8 bases and V 3 bases, and 9 bases lay outside the gene matches. The CDR3 is 15 amino acids. Germline V CDR1 and CDR2: SSHAT, FNYEAQ (reference sequence).

The gene calls are TRBV5-1 and TRBJ2-7, with D maybe TRBD2 (5 bases). The V end was cut by 2 bases, the J end by 0 bases, with 12 bases between. The CDR3 runs 15 residues. The germline V gene has CDR1 SGHRS and CDR2 YFSETQ. The CDR3 sequence is CASSLGSASSYEQYF. Written as DNA, the CDR3 is TGCGCCAGCAGCTTAGGGAGCGCCAGCTCCTACGAGCAGTACTTC.

In this sample, this clone turned up once. This chain connects TRBV7-8 to TRBJ2-7; 8 bases match TRBD1. CDR1 and CDR2 (germline): SGHVS, FQNEAQ. The CDR3 is made up of 16 amino acids. V lost 5 bases and J lost 3; bases outside the gene matches: 12. The CDR3 sequence is CASSGSGTGRVYEQYF. CDR3 sequence (DNA): TGTGCCAGCAGCGGTAGTGGGACAGGCCGCGTCTACGAGCAGTACTTC.

CDR3 nucleotides: TGCGCCAGCAGCCGGTTCCGGGACGGCTACGAGCAGTACTTC. Translated: CASSRFRDGYEQYF. The chain joins TRBV4-1 to TRBJ2-7; the D call may be TRBD1 or TRBD2 (5 bases each). V lost 4 bases and J lost 3, with 13 bases in between. The germline V gene has CDR1 MGHRA and CDR2 YSYEKL. The CDR3 is 14 amino acids.

This chain uses TRBV6-8 with TRBJ2-1; 13 bases match TRBD2. J lost 6 bases, V lost 6 bases, and 5 bases had no gene match. CDR3 length: 15 amino acids. Germline CDR1 and CDR2: MNHGY and SAAAGT. CDR3 residues: CASRYTSGRGNEQFF. The CDR3 DNA follows: TGTGCCAGCAGATATACTAGCGGGAGGGGCAATGAGCAGTTCTTC.

The chain is built from TRBV7-4 and TRBJ2-7, with D uncertain. Deletions cut 4 bases from V and 2 bases from J, with 9 bases between. Germline CDR1 SGHVT, CDR2 SQSDAQ. The CDR3 is 13 amino acids. The CDR3 DNA reads TGTGCCAGCAGCTCTCCCCGCACCTACGAGCAGTACTTC. This codes for CASSSPRTYEQYF.

The J gene is TRBJ2-7, the V gene TRBV28; maybe TRBD1 (6 bases). There are 14 residues in the CDR3. The germline V gene encodes CDR1 MDHEN and CDR2 SYDVKM. The V gene lost 2 bases and the J gene lost 6 bases, with 14 bases spanning the gap. CDR3 sequence: CASSLGHQGLEQYF. The DNA for the CDR3 is TGTGCCAGCAGTTTAGGACATCAGGGGCTCGAGCAGTACTTC. Complete variable domain (other parts from reference TRBV28 and TRBJ2-7): DVKVTQSSRYLVKRTGEKVFLECVQDMDHENMFWYRQDPGLGLRLIYFSYDVKMKEKGDIPEGYSVSREKKERFSLILESASTNQTSMYLCASSLGHQGLEQYFGPGTRLTVT.

This clone was observed a single time. The chain recombines TRBV15 with TRBJ1-2; 7 bases are a match to TRBD1. Germline V gene sequence: CDR1 LNHNV, CDR2 YYDKDF (reference sequence). V shed 0 bases, J shed 3 bases, and the junction held 1 base outside the gene matches. This CDR3 spans 14 amino acids. CDR3 nucleotides: TGTGCCACCAGCAGAGACAGGGGGGACTATGGCTACACCTTC. This encodes CATSRDRGDYGYTF.

The chain uses TRBV12-5 and TRBJ1-2, with a tentative D call TRBD1 (5 bases). The germline CDR1 and CDR2 sequences are LGHNT and FRNRAP. The CDR3 length is 13 residues. V lost 6 bases and J lost 6, with 14 bases in between. DNA of the CDR3: TGTGCTAGTGGAAATTTTCCAGGGAATGGCTACACCTTC. As protein: CASGNFPGNGYTF.

The chain combines TRBV16 with TRBJ1-2; no reliable D call. This CDR3 is built from 13 residues. Germline CDR1 reads KGHSY; CDR2 reads FQNENV. V lost 2 bases and J lost 3, with 7 bases in between. The DNA of the CDR3 is TGTGCCAGCAGCCAAGGTGGTGACTATGGCTACACCTTC. Protein product: CASSQGGDYGYTF.

The chain is built from TRBV19 and TRBJ2-7; 9 bases are shared with TRBD1. Germline V gives CDR1 LNHDA, CDR2 SQIVND (reference sequence). V shed 3 bases, J shed 6 bases, and the junction held 9 bases outside the gene matches. CDR3 length: 15 residues. This CDR3 reads CASSIPTGGSSEQYF. DNA for the CDR3: TGTGCCAGTAGTATCCCGACAGGGGGAAGCTCCGAGCAGTACTTC.

The chain couples TRBV19 to TRBJ2-3; D not resolved. Germline V gene lookup returns CDR1 LNHDA and CDR2 SQIVND (reference sequence). V lost 4 bases, J lost 6 bases, and 5 bases lay in between. This CDR3 spans 11 amino acids. The CDR3 here is CASSNFDTQYF. As DNA, the CDR3 is TGTGCCAGTAGTAACTTTGATACGCAGTATTTT.